What follows are 20 T cell receptor beta chains derived from one specimen sequenced in a study of tumor and adjacent non-tumor tissue in lung cancer. RNA was extracted from bulk tissue without any cell sorting. The library came from three nested PCR rounds adapted from ARM-PCR protocols. From the multiplex PCR reads, TCRdb called clonotypes with MiXCR, one entry per CDR3 protein. The sample lists 60,000 to 85,000 distinct CDR3 sequences, 60% to 85% occurring once. Material for sequencing was lung tumor tissue. These TCRs come from a woman aged 50 to 60 with non-small cell lung cancer.

Points on this clonotype: A read error may produce the germline difference seen at one junction end. The chain couples TRBV12-3 or TRBV12-4 to TRBJ2-2, with 7 bases aligning to TRBD2. The CDR3 has 15 amino acids. CDR3 coding DNA: TGTGACAGCAGAGAGGGCGGGAGCGGGGCCGGGGAGCTATTTTTT. Its translation is CDSREGGSGAGELFF.

This clonotype has ten or more counts. This chain joins TRBV27 and TRBJ2-5, with TRBD1 as a possible D gene (6 bases). Germline V gene sequence: CDR1 MNHEY, CDR2 SMNVEV (reference sequence). The CDR3 is made up of 15 amino acids. V lost 8 bases and J 5 bases, leaving 21 bases between the germline ends. CDR3 loop: CASSLRAARGETQYF. The CDR3 DNA follows: TGTGCCAGCTCTCTTAGGGCAGCGAGGGGGGAGACCCAGTACTTC.

On this clonotype: At one end, the junction sequence differs from germline, possibly due to a read error. This chain connects TRBV11-1 to TRBJ2-2; D perhaps matches TRBD2 (6 bases). Per germline, CDR1 SGHAT and CDR2 FQDESV (reference sequence). The CDR3 runs 15 residues. DNA for the CDR3: TGTGCCAACTCTTTAGAGGGACTGAACACCTGGGAGCTGTGTTTT. Translated: CANSLEGLNTWELCF.

For this clonotype: Here the CDR3 omits its conserved ending phenylalanine or tryptophan, so a read error is the likely source. The V call is TRBV7-9, the J call TRBJ1-1; the D is unclear. Germline V gene data show CDR1 as SEHNR and CDR2 as FQNEAQ (reference sequence). There are 14 residues in the CDR3. The CDR3 spells CTNSIQRDVTEAFS. DNA for the CDR3: TGTACCAACAGCATCCAGCGGGATGTAACTGAAGCTTTCTCT.

Remarks on this clonotype: As the CDR3 is not closed by the conserved phenylalanine or tryptophan, this likely results from a read error. The chain couples TRBV6-1 to TRBJ1-3; D gene uncertain. This CDR3 is 14 amino acids long. The V end was cut by 10 bases, the J end by 0 bases, with 13 bases between. Germline-derived CDR1 and CDR2 are MNHNS and SASEGT. CDR3 coding DNA: TGTGCCACCCCGGGAGCGAGCTCTGGAAACACCATATATTAT. It is translated as CATPGASSGNTIYY.

Comment on this clonotype: At one end, the junction sequence differs from germline, possibly due to a read error. This chain connects TRBV6-6 to TRBJ1-6; the match to TRBD1 covers 10 bases. CDR1 and CDR2 from the germline V gene are MNHNY and SVGAGI (reference sequence). The CDR3 runs 14 residues. CDR3 DNA sequence: TGTGTCAGCAGTCTGGGACAGGGGTTTTCACCCCTCCACTTT. Protein: CVSSLGQGFSPLHF.

In the case of this clonotype: This clone may be a read error of a much larger clone one base away. This sequence joins TRBV6-2 or TRBV6-3 and TRBJ1-1, with D maybe TRBD1 (6 bases). V lost 6 bases and J 11 bases, leaving 16 bases between the germline ends. From germline, CDR1 is MNHEY and CDR2 SVGEGT. This CDR3 is 12 amino acids long. This CDR3 is CASSADSPMAFF. In DNA, the CDR3 is TGTGCCAGCAGCGCGGACAGCCCCATGGCTTTCTTT.

Comments on this clonotype: At one end the junction does not follow the germline gene, possibly because of a read error. The V and J genes are TRBV24-1 and TRBJ1-5, with 8 bases fitting TRBD1. CDR1 KGHDR and CDR2 SFDVKD come from the germline V gene. The CDR3 covers 19 residues. The CDR3 coding sequence is TGTGCCACCAGTGATTCCCGGGACAGGCCTTTAGTGGGCAATCAGCTCCAGCATTTT. It yields the protein CATSDSRDRPLVGNQLQHF.

Concerning this clonotype: Because the CDR3 is missing its conserved closing phenylalanine or tryptophan, this is likely a read error. The DNA is omitted, as the CDR3 cannot be located on it reliably, and the CDR3 follows TCRdb's listing. The gene calls are TRBV11-3 and TRBJ2-1. CDR1 and CDR2 (germline): SGHNT, YENEEA. The CDR3 is 13 residues long, counting both termini. CDR3 amino acids: CASSFSVYNEQIV.

A remark on this clonotype: The junction does not match germline at one end; this may be a read error. The rearrangement uses TRBV14 and TRBJ1-5; D uncertain. CDR3 length: 15 amino acids. CDR1 is SGHDN, CDR2 FVKESK, per germline. CDR3 in amino acids: CGSSHSLTRNQPQRF. Here the CDR3 DNA reads TGTGGCAGCAGCCATTCGTTGACCCGCAATCAGCCCCAGCGTTTT. The whole variable domain, remainder taken from reference TRBV14 and TRBJ1-5, is EAGVTQFPSHSVIEKGQTVTLRCDPISGHDNLYWYRRVMGKEIKFLLHFVKESKQDESGMPNNRFLAERTGGTYSTLKVQPAELEDSGVYFCGSSHSLTRNQPQRFGDGTRLSIL.

Many counts were recorded for this clonotype. The rearrangement uses TRBV5-1 and TRBJ1-2, with a tentative D call TRBD1 (6 bases). The germline gives CDR1 SGHRS, CDR2 YFSETQ. Trimming took 4 bases from V and 7 from J, leaving 17 bases between them. This CDR3 comprises 14 residues. CDR3 coding DNA: TGCGCCAGCAGCAGCGGAGACAGGTTAGGTGGCTACACCTTC. It codes for CASSSGDRLGGYTF.

Comments on this clonotype: Sequence at one end of the junction differs from germline and may be a read error. The chain combines TRBV6-2 or TRBV6-3 with TRBJ1-1; 7 bases fit TRBD1. The CDR3 is made up of 14 amino acids. Germline CDR1 and CDR2: MNHEY and SVGEGT. The CDR3 DNA reads as TGTACCAGCAGAACGACAGGGATGAATACTGAAGCTTTCTTT. Protein product: CTSRTTGMNTEAFF.

V gene TRBV7-9 combines with J gene TRBJ2-2; unclear D gene. CDR3 length equals 14 residues. In germline, CDR1 is SEHNR, CDR2 FQNEAQ (reference sequence). CDR3 coding DNA: TGTGTCAACAGCTTAAACCCGAACACCGGGGAGCTGTTTTTT. It encodes CVNSLNPNTGELFF.

In regard to this clonotype: A clone one base away is much larger, so this may be a read error. The chain recombines TRBV5-1 with TRBJ2-3, with 8 bases fitting TRBD2. This CDR3 has 14 residues. Germline-derived CDR1 and CDR2 are SGHRS and YFSETQ. The CDR3 DNA sequence: TGCGCCAGCAGCCCGGGAGGGCCGGCAGATAAGCAGTATTTT. As protein: CASSPGGPADKQYF.

As concerns this clonotype: A read error may be the cause here, since a much bigger clone is one base away. The V gene is TRBV7-9, the J gene TRBJ1-5; D might be TRBD1 (5 bases). This CDR3 comprises 11 residues. Germline loops: CDR1 SEHNR, CDR2 FQNEAQ (reference sequence). In DNA, the CDR3 is TGTGGCATCGGGGGTAATCAGCCCCAGCATTTT. It specifies CGIGGNQPQHF. The full variable domain, in which reference TRBV7-9 and TRBJ1-5 provide the parts outside the CDR3, is DTGVSQNPRHKITKRGQNVTFRCDPISEHNRLYWYRQTLGQGPEFLTYFQNEAQLEKSRLLSDRFSAERPKGSFSTLEIQRTEQGDSAMYLCGIGGNQPQHFGDGTRLSIL.

With respect to this clonotype: This likely comes from a read error, as the CDR3 has no conserved phenylalanine or tryptophan at its end. The V and J genes are TRBV6-2 or TRBV6-3 and TRBJ1-6; no definite D call. There are 18 residues in the CDR3. V dropped 2 bases and J dropped 5 bases, with 19 bases sitting between them. CDR1 and CDR2 from the germline V gene are MNHEY and SVGEGT. CDR3 coding DNA: TGTGCCAGCAGTTACGCCGTACAGTATGGGATCGATAATTCACCCCTCCACTTA. Translated: CASSYAVQYGIDNSPLHL.

This clonotype occurred a few times. V and J are TRBV7-8 and TRBJ2-3; a possible D gene is TRBD1 (5 bases). V was cut by 2 bases and J by 10 bases, with 13 bases left in between. The V gene's germline CDR1 is SGHVS and CDR2 FQNEAQ. CDR3 length equals 13 residues. CDR3 sequence (DNA): TGTGCCAGCAGCTTAAGACCCAGGGATGCGCAGTATTTT. This gives the protein CASSLRPRDAQYF.

As to this clonotype: A read error may produce the germline difference seen at one junction end. The J gene is TRBJ1-1, the V gene TRBV6-6, with 8 bases matching TRBD1. The CDR3 runs to 15 residues. The germline V gene encodes CDR1 MNHNY and CDR2 SVGAGI (reference sequence). The CDR3 coding sequence is TGTGTCAGCATCTACAGGGGGAGAGTGAACACTGAAACTTTCTTT. As protein: CVSIYRGRVNTETFF.

A word on this clonotype: An end of the junction does not agree with germline; a read error may underlie this. The V and J genes are TRBV5-6 and TRBJ1-6; weak D call: TRBD1 (6 bases). Germline V gene data show CDR1 as SGHDT and CDR2 as YYEEEE. This CDR3 region has 15 residues. This CDR3 reads CVSSYQGIYNPPLHF. In DNA, the CDR3 is TGTGTCAGCAGTTACCAGGGGATTTATAATCCACCCCTCCACTTT.

Remarks on this clonotype: An end of the junction does not agree with germline; a read error may underlie this. The rearrangement links TRBV7-3 to TRBJ1-1; unclear D gene. CDR3 length: 13 amino acids. CDR1 and CDR2 from the germline V gene are SGHTA and FQGTGA. The CDR3 bases are TGTGCCAGCAGCCTAACCACGAACACTGAAGCTTTCTTT. Protein sequence: CASSLTTNTEAFF.